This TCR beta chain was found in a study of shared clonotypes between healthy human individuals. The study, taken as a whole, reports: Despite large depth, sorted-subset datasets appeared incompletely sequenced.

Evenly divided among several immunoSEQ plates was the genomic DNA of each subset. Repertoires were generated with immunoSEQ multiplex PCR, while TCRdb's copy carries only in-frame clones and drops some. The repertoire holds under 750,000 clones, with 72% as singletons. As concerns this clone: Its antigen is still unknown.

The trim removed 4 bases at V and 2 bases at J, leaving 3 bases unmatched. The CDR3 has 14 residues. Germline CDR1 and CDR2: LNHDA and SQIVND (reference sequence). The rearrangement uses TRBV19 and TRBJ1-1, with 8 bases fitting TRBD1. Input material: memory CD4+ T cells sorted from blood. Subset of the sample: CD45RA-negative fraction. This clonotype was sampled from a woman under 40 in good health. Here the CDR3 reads CASSRGTGNTEAFF. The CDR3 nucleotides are TGTGCCAGTAGTAGAGGGACAGGCAACACTGAAGCTTTCTTT.